These T cell receptor beta chains were read from a single sample in a study of CD8+ T cells in alopecia areata. Repertoires were generated with immunoSEQ multiplex PCR, while TCRdb's copy carries only in-frame clones and drops some. The table records 170,000 or so clones, 40% to 65% of them present only once. The sample consisted of CD8+ T cells sorted from blood, taken at week 24, from a patient treated with tofacitinib. Receptors were obtained from a human donor with alopecia areata. Both conserved end residues are part of each CDR3. The order of the fields is D gene, clone size, CDR3 length, J gene, V gene, CDR3 DNA, CDR3 protein. The D gene is left open where the match is weak. Not all rows give a size; the values are once, few, many and, for expanded clones, a class.

>.|.|12|TRBJ2-7|TRBV27
TGTGCCAGCAGTTTCGACGGGTACGAGCAGTACTTC
CASSFDGYEQYF
>.|.|13|TRBJ2-6|TRBV19
TGTGCCAGTAGTATTGCCGGGGCCAACGTCCTGACTTTC
CASSIAGANVLTF
>.|few|12|TRBJ2-7|TRBV30
.
CAWSFGPGEQYF
>TRBD2|.|15|TRBJ2-1|TRBV29-1
TGCAGCGTTGGACTAGCGGGGGGCCAATACAATGAGCAGTTCTTC
CSVGLAGGQYNEQFF
>.|.|11|TRBJ1-1|TRBV30
TGTGCCTGGATAGAAGCCACGGCAGGGATCTTT
CAWIEATAGIF
>TRBD1|.|15|TRBJ1-1|TRBV7-8
TGTGCCAGCAGCTTAGCTGACAGGGGGAACACTGAAGCTTTCTTT
CASSLADRGNTEAFF
>TRBD1|.|14|TRBJ1-4|TRBV6-1
TGTGCCAGCAGGTTACAGGGGGAGGAGGAAAAACTGTTTTTT
CASRLQGEEEKLFF
>.|once|13|TRBJ1-5|TRBV4-3
TGCGCCAGCAGCCAAACACTGTCCCAGCCCCAGCATTTT
CASSQTLSQPQHF
>.|few|14|TRBJ2-2|TRBV6-5
TGTGCCAGCAGTTTCGGCAATGGTCCCGGGGAGCTGTTTTTT
CASSFGNGPGELFF
>.|.|14|TRBJ2-7|TRBV4-3
TGCGCCAGCAGCCAGGAACTATCCCCTTACGAGCAGTACTTC
CASSQELSPYEQYF
>.|.|15|TRBJ1-1|TRBV7-6
TGTGCCAGCAGCTTAGGGTCCCCCGGGGGCACTGAAGCTTTCTTT
CASSLGSPGGTEAFF
>.|.|13|TRBJ1-1|TRBV30
TGTGCCTGGCTTCGGGACACCAACACTGAAGCTTTCTTT
CAWLRDTNTEAFF
>.|.|13|TRBJ2-6|TRBV9
TGTGCCAGCAGCTACTCTGGGGCCAACGTCCTGACTTTC
CASSYSGANVLTF
>TRBD1|.|13|TRBJ2-7|TRBV29-1
TGCAGCGCCTGGACAGGGGGCTCCTACGAGCAGTACTTC
CSAWTGGSYEQYF
>.|.|16|TRBJ2-7|TRBV11-2
TGTGCCAGCAGCTTAGCAGTTTCAGAGCTCTCCTACGAGCAGTACTTC
CASSLAVSELSYEQYF
>.|.|16|TRBJ2-1|TRBV11-3
TGTGCCAGCAGCTTAGATTTGAGGGGGATGTACAATGAGCAGTTCTTC
CASSLDLRGMYNEQFF
>.|few|12|TRBJ2-5|TRBV9
TGTGCCAGCACCTCGGACCAAGAGACCCAGTACTTC
CASTSDQETQYF
>.|.|16|TRBJ1-2|TRBV7-9
TGTGCCAGCAGCCCCGGGACGGCCAATTTATTCTATGGCTACACCTTC
CASSPGTANLFYGYTF
>TRBD1|.|13|TRBJ2-7|TRBV27
TGTGCCAGCACGGGACAGACCTCCTACGAGCAGTACTTC
CASTGQTSYEQYF
>.|.|12|TRBJ2-1|TRBV27
TGTGCCAGCAGTTTGAGCGGCCGCGAGCAGTTCTTC
CASSLSGREQFF
>.|.|16|TRBJ2-6|TRBV29-1
TGCAGCGTTGACCGGATAGATAACTCTGGGGCCAACGTCCTGACTTTC
CSVDRIDNSGANVLTF
>TRBD2|.|13|TRBJ2-7|TRBV30
TGTGCCTTTACGGGACTAACATCCTACGAGCAGTACTTC
CAFTGLTSYEQYF
>.|once|16|TRBJ2-5|TRBV7-7
TGTGCCAGCAGCGTAGAACAGGGAATGTACCAAGAGACCCAGTACTTC
CASSVEQGMYQETQYF